These 28 T cell receptor beta chains came from one sample sequenced in a study of long-term antiretroviral therapy in people with HIV (dated by TCRdb to 2022 to 2024). The immunoSEQ hsTCRB v3.0 assay was used at survey level resolution to sequence the TRB variable region. The table was pulled from immuneACCESS by TCRdb, which kept in-frame rearrangements only. Such tables lose some clones; where checked, under half of the loss comes from unresolved V genes, and the rest has no known cause. The sample table shows 20,000 to 25,000 clones, and approximately 93% are seen once. The ten top clones hold 7% to 10% of the sample. Sequences were derived from unsorted PBMCs, sampled 7.6 years after starting antiretroviral therapy. Receptors originate from a woman between 40 and 55 years old with HIV.

This chain uses TRBV5-4 with TRBJ1-2; D is possibly TRBD1 (6 bases). The CDR3 has 15 residues. Germline V gives CDR1 SGHNT, CDR2 YYREEE (reference sequence). V was cut by 4 bases and J by 1 base, with 14 bases left in between. Written as DNA, the CDR3 is TGTGCCAGCAGCCCACAGGGTTGGGGTAACTATGGCTACACCTTC. Residues: CASSPQGWGNYGYTF.

V gene TRBV9 combines with J gene TRBJ1-4; D not certain. This CDR3 region has 14 residues. Germline assignment: CDR1 SGDLS and CDR2 YYNGEE. Trimming took off 0 bases at V and 0 bases at J, with 3 bases between the two ends. The CDR3 bases are TGTGCCAGCAGCGTAGACTCAACTAATGAAAAACTGTTTTTT. It encodes CASSVDSTNEKLFF.

The chain employs TRBV6-1 and TRBJ1-2; D possibly corresponds to TRBD1 (5 bases). Germline CDR1 is MNHNS and CDR2 is SASEGT. The CDR3 is 14 amino acids. Trimming took off 6 bases at V and 0 bases at J, with 11 bases between the two ends. The CDR3 region is CASRRDPTNYGYTF. DNA of the CDR3: TGTGCCAGCAGGAGGGACCCTACTAACTATGGCTACACCTTC.

This clone has more than one count but fewer than ten. The rearrangement joins TRBV5-5 to TRBJ2-7; 8 bases fit TRBD1. Per the germline V gene, CDR1 is SGHKS and CDR2 is YYEKEE (reference sequence). This CDR3 spans 15 amino acids. J lost 2 bases, V lost 0 bases, and 4 bases had no gene match. CDR3 nucleotides: TGTGCCAGCAGCTTGGAAGGACAGGGTCCCTACGAGCAGTACTTC. Translating it yields CASSLEGQGPYEQYF. Drawing the rest from reference TRBV5-5 and TRBJ2-7, the complete variable domain is DAGVTQSPTHLIKTRGQQVTLRCSPISGHKSVSWYQQVLGQGPQFIFQYYEKEERGRGNFPDRFSARQFPNYSSELNVNALLLGDSALYLCASSLEGQGPYEQYFGPGTRLTVT.

The genes are TRBV29-1 and TRBJ1-2, with D possibly being TRBD1 (5 bases). This CDR3 has 15 amino acids. The V end lost 7 bases, the J end lost 4 bases, and 22 bases lay between the germline ends. Germline-derived CDR1 and CDR2 are SQVTM and ANQGSEA. In DNA, the CDR3 is TGCAGCGCCGTAGGTACAGGCGGCACTTCCTATGGCTACACCTTC. The encoded protein is CSAVGTGGTSYGYTF.

V gene TRBV29-1 combines with J gene TRBJ1-2, with a weak D call TRBD1 (5 bases). This CDR3 is 14 amino acids long. V lost 2 bases to trimming and J lost 7 bases, with 17 bases between them. The germline CDR1 and CDR2 sequences are SQVTM and ANQGSEA. CDR3 amino acids: CSVESGTQFSGYTF. The CDR3 DNA follows: TGCAGCGTTGAAAGTGGGACCCAGTTCAGTGGCTACACCTTC. Combining the CDR3 with reference TRBV29-1 and TRBJ1-2 gives the whole variable domain SAVISQKPSRDICQRGTSLTIQCQVDSQVTMMFWYRQQPGQSLTLIATANQGSEATYESGFVIDKFPISRPNLTFSTLTVSNMSPEDSSIYLCSVESGTQFSGYTFGSGTRLTVV.

This sequence joins TRBV6-5 and TRBJ2-7; maybe TRBD1 (6 bases). The V gene lost 2 bases and the J gene lost 1 base, with 9 bases spanning the gap. The CDR3 contains 14 residues. The germline CDR1 and CDR2 sequences are MNHEY and SVGAGI. CDR3 protein: CASSYIGQSYEQYF. CDR3 bases: TGTGCCAGCAGTTACATAGGACAGTCCTACGAGCAGTACTTC.

The chain is built from TRBV19 and TRBJ1-3; D is ambiguous. The CDR3 spans 15 residues. V was shortened by 3 bases and J by 0 bases, with 9 bases between the two germline ends. Germline CDR1 LNHDA, CDR2 SQIVND (reference sequence). The CDR3 loop reads CASSMYGDSGNTIYF. CDR3 nucleotide sequence: TGTGCCAGTAGTATGTACGGCGACTCTGGAAACACCATATATTTT. Based on the CDR3 plus reference TRBV19 and TRBJ1-3, the full variable domain is DGGITQSPKYLFRKEGQNVTLSCEQNLNHDAMYWYRQDPGQGLRLIYYSQIVNDFQKGDIAEGYSVSREKKESFPLTVTSAQKNPTAFYLCASSMYGDSGNTIYFGEGSWLTVV.

The rearrangement links TRBV7-2 to TRBJ2-3; the D is unclear. The CDR3 covers 12 residues. From germline, CDR1 is SGHTA and CDR2 FQGNSA. Trimming removed 5 bases at V and 6 bases at J, with 9 bases between. The CDR3 DNA reads TGTGCCAGCAGCCTTAGTGGGGATACGCAGTATTTT. It encodes CASSLSGDTQYF.

The chain is built from TRBV5-4 and TRBJ2-1; D unclear. The CDR3 covers 14 residues. Trimming stripped 0 bases from V and 4 bases from J, with 8 bases between. The germline CDR1 and CDR2 sequences are SGHNT and YYREEE (reference sequence). CDR3 loop: CASSLDKGYNEQFF. The CDR3 nucleotides read TGTGCCAGCAGCTTGGATAAGGGTTACAATGAGCAGTTCTTC.

The chain combines TRBV5-5 with TRBJ1-2; possibly TRBD1 for D (6 bases). The CDR3 runs 15 residues. Trimming removed 3 bases from V and 0 bases from J, with 12 bases in between. Germline V lookup: CDR1 SGHKS, CDR2 YYEKEE (reference sequence). CDR3 sequence reads: CASSSRQEPNYGYTF. The CDR3 region has the DNA TGTGCCAGCAGCTCGCGACAGGAACCTAACTATGGCTACACCTTC. The full variable domain, rest sourced from reference TRBV5-5 and TRBJ1-2, is DAGVTQSPTHLIKTRGQQVTLRCSPISGHKSVSWYQQVLGQGPQFIFQYYEKEERGRGNFPDRFSARQFPNYSSELNVNALLLGDSALYLCASSSRQEPNYGYTFGSGTRLTVV.

This clone has just one count. This sequence joins TRBV4-1 and TRBJ1-2; no clear D. V shed 1 base and J shed 7 bases, with 22 bases lying between them. Per the germline V gene, CDR1 is MGHRA and CDR2 is YSYEKL. The CDR3 loop spans 17 amino acids. CDR3 sequence reads: CASSQAQLGRTTGGYTF. The CDR3 DNA reads as TGCGCCAGCAGCCAAGCACAGTTGGGTCGGACGACTGGTGGCTACACCTTC.

V and J are TRBV4-1 and TRBJ1-2, with 7 bases lining up with TRBD1. Germline CDR1 is MGHRA and CDR2 is YSYEKL. V trimming: 1 base; J trimming: 3 bases; junction bases outside the gene matches: 2. The CDR3 runs 14 residues. CDR3: CASSQGGTDYGYTF. As DNA, the CDR3 is TGCGCCAGCAGCCAAGGCGGGACAGACTATGGCTACACCTTC.

V is TRBV15 and J is TRBJ1-1, with 10 bases aligning to TRBD1. V shed 5 bases and J 5 bases; nucleotides not matched to a gene: 11. This CDR3 contains 16 residues. Germline V gene lookup returns CDR1 LNHNV and CDR2 YYDKDF (reference sequence). The CDR3 DNA follows: TGTGCCACCAGCCCCCATGACTCGGGACAGGGGACTGAAGCTTTCTTT. Translating it yields CATSPHDSGQGTEAFF.

The chain recombines TRBV27 with TRBJ2-7; the match to TRBD1 covers 9 bases. Germline-derived CDR1 and CDR2 are MNHEY and SMNVEV (reference sequence). Trimming cost V 2 bases and J 3 bases; bases outside gene matches: 5. The CDR3 covers 15 residues. In DNA, the CDR3 is TGTGCCAGCAGTTTAGGCGGGACAGGGTTCTACGAGCAGTACTTC. Its protein is CASSLGGTGFYEQYF.

The genes are TRBV19 and TRBJ1-5, with 7 bases that match TRBD1. The germline CDR1 and CDR2 sequences are LNHDA and SQIVND (reference sequence). This CDR3 contains 16 residues. V was pared by 4 bases and J by 5 bases, with 11 bases of the junction left unmatched. The CDR3 here is CASSTSTDRVDQPQHF. CDR3 bases: TGTGCCAGTAGTACCTCGACCGACAGGGTTGATCAGCCCCAGCATTTT.

This chain links TRBV18 with TRBJ1-1; TRBD1 agrees at 7 bases. The length of the CDR3 is 15 residues. V lost 0 bases, J lost 2 bases, and 3 bases stayed unmatched. Germline loops: CDR1 KGHSH, CDR2 LQKENI. CDR3 sequence (DNA): TGTGCCAGCTCACCACCGAGGACAGGTAACACTGAAGCTTTCTTT. Protein sequence: CASSPPRTGNTEAFF.

This chain connects TRBV19 to TRBJ2-7, with 13 bases identical to TRBD2. Germline V gene data show CDR1 as LNHDA and CDR2 as SQIVND (reference sequence). Trimming cost V 4 bases and J 6 bases; bases outside gene matches: 6. The CDR3 is made up of 15 amino acids. CDR3 nucleotide sequence: TGTGCCAGTAGTACCGACGGACTAGCGGGGGTCGAGCAGTACTTC. Amino acids: CASSTDGLAGVEQYF.

The V gene is TRBV30, the J gene TRBJ2-1; tentative D call: TRBD1 (6 bases). Looked up from germline, CDR1 is GTSNPN and CDR2 is SVGIG (reference sequence). V gave up 0 bases and J gave up 9 bases, with 9 bases separating them. The CDR3 is 12 residues long. CDR3 in DNA: TGTGCCTGGAGTGTACAGGGTGGTGAGCAGTTCTTC. This gives the protein CAWSVQGGEQFF.

The genes are TRBV30 and TRBJ1-5; TRBD1 matches at 7 bases. Per the germline V gene, CDR1 is GTSNPN and CDR2 is SVGIG (reference sequence). CDR3 length equals 14 residues. V lost 2 bases to trimming and J lost 5 bases; unmatched junction nucleotides: 6. In DNA, the CDR3 is TGTGCCTGGAGTATACAGGGGTTCGATCAGCCCCAGCATTTT. Its translation: CAWSIQGFDQPQHF.

The chain recombines TRBV2 with TRBJ1-1; TRBD1 might be the D (5 bases). This CDR3 has 14 residues. Looked up from germline, CDR1 is SNHLY and CDR2 is FYNNEI. Between the trimmed V and J ends, which lost 7 bases and 2 bases, there was a span of 14 bases. Written as DNA, the CDR3 is TGTGCCAGCAACGAAGGACAACTTAACACTGAAGCTTTCTTT. Residues: CASNEGQLNTEAFF.

The V gene is TRBV9, the J gene TRBJ2-3; 10 bases align to TRBD1. The CDR3 is made up of 15 amino acids. Germline V gives CDR1 SGDLS, CDR2 YYNGEE. Trimming cost V 3 bases and J 6 bases; bases outside gene matches: 7. CDR3 protein: CASSARQGAGDTQYF. CDR3 nucleotides: TGTGCCAGCAGCGCCCGACAGGGGGCGGGGGATACGCAGTATTTT.

In this sample, this clone turned up a few times. The rearrangement links TRBV9 to TRBJ2-3; D unclear. CDR1 SGDLS and CDR2 YYNGEE come from the germline V gene. CDR3 length: 12 amino acids. With 5 bases removed from V and 6 bases from J, the gap between germline ends came to 10 bases. The CDR3 DNA reads TGTGCCAGCAGTCGTAGCTCGGATACGCAGTATTTT. Translation: CASSRSSDTQYF.

The sample holds one count of this clone. The chain's CDR3 is CAGGGQGAPNEKLFF. The CDR3 DNA sequence: TGTGCCGGGGGCGGCCAGGGGGCGCCTAATGAAAAACTGTTTTTT. The chain has TRBV7-9 and TRBJ1-4; 8 bases are shared with TRBD1. From germline, CDR1 is SEHNR and CDR2 FQNEAQ (reference sequence). The CDR3 runs 15 residues. V shed 11 bases, J shed 3 bases, and the junction held 11 bases outside the gene matches.

The CDR3 sequence is CASSKGTGQETQYF. For the CDR3, the DNA is TGTGCCAGCAGCAAGGGGACAGGCCAAGAGACCCAGTACTTC. The chain carries TRBV9 and TRBJ2-5; the match to TRBD1 covers 8 bases. There are 14 residues in the CDR3. Per the germline V gene, CDR1 is SGDLS and CDR2 is YYNGEE. The trim removed 4 bases at V and 1 base at J, leaving 3 bases unmatched.

The chain joins TRBV10-3 to TRBJ2-1; 12 bases match TRBD2. Losses at the gene ends were 5 bases for V and 5 bases for J; bases not matched to a gene: 4. This CDR3 region has 15 residues. Germline assignment: CDR1 ENHRY and CDR2 SYGVKD. This CDR3 is CAISRPSGGDNEQFF. CDR3 coding DNA: TGTGCCATCAGTAGGCCTAGCGGGGGGGACAATGAGCAGTTCTTC.

V usage is TRBV30 and J usage is TRBJ1-2; a possible D gene is TRBD1 (5 bases). With 7 bases removed from V and 6 bases from J, the gap between germline ends came to 9 bases. This CDR3 is 10 amino acids long. The V gene's germline CDR1 is GTSNPN and CDR2 SVGIG (reference sequence). CDR3 region: CALSGHGYTF. As DNA, the CDR3 is TGTGCCTTATCAGGGCATGGCTACACCTTC.

V and J are TRBV27 and TRBJ2-5; perhaps TRBD2 as D (7 bases). V lost 7 bases and J lost 11, with 23 bases in between. This CDR3 has 14 amino acids. CDR1 and CDR2 from the germline V gene are MNHEY and SMNVEV (reference sequence). CDR3 in amino acids: CASKVGAGGREQYF. In nucleotides, the CDR3 is TGTGCCAGCAAGGTCGGGGCTGGGGGGCGGGAGCAGTACTTC.